What follows are 24 T cell receptor beta chains derived from one specimen sequenced in a study of blood T cell repertoires in COVID-19. Produced via immunoSEQ multiplex PCR; TCRdb's table is partial and in-frame only. The sample shows about 50,000 clones, 83% of them seen only once. Sequenced input: peripheral blood. These receptor sequences come from a middle-aged man with acute or convalescent COVID-19.

The J gene is TRBJ1-1, the V gene TRBV5-6; maybe TRBD1 (6 bases). V lost 1 base, J lost 1 base, and 17 bases lay in between. Germline CDR1 reads SGHDT; CDR2 reads YYEEEE. The CDR3 totals 17 residues. The CDR3, as DNA: TGTGCCAGCAGCTTGATGGGGGCAGAGGGCGCGAACACTGAAGCTTTCTTT. Translated: CASSLMGAEGANTEAFF.

The rearrangement joins TRBV30 to TRBJ1-4; D unclear. This CDR3 spans 20 amino acids. Germline values: CDR1 GTSNPN, CDR2 SVGIG (reference sequence). Trimming removed 1 base from V and 2 bases from J, with 26 bases in between. The CDR3 DNA reads TGTGCCTGGAGTGCGGCGCGGGGAAGGAATTTTAGTTTCACTAATGAAAAACTGTTTTTT. This gives the protein CAWSAARGRNFSFTNEKLFF.

The chain couples TRBV7-9 to TRBJ1-2; 7 bases fit TRBD1. The J segment lost 0 bases and the V segment lost 5 bases, leaving 6 bases of the junction unmatched. The length of the CDR3 is 15 residues. In germline, CDR1 is SEHNR, CDR2 FQNEAQ (reference sequence). The CDR3 protein is CASSLQGRSNYGYTF. DNA for the CDR3: TGTGCCAGCAGCCTACAGGGGCGGTCTAACTATGGCTACACCTTC.

As concerns this clone: The junction and the germline gene differ at one end; a read error may be behind it. The V call is TRBV6-1, the J call TRBJ1-2; 8 positions match TRBD1. The CDR3 spans 12 residues. Germline V gives CDR1 MNHNS, CDR2 SASEGT. The CDR3 here is CASSENKDRASF. In DNA, the CDR3 is TGTGCCAGCAGTGAAAATAAGGACAGGGCCTCCTTC.

The rearrangement uses TRBV6-5 and TRBJ2-1, with 9 bases aligning to TRBD1. This CDR3 comprises 15 residues. V shed 6 bases, J shed 6 bases, and the junction held 9 bases outside the gene matches. The germline gives CDR1 MNHEY, CDR2 SVGAGI. The CDR3 sequence is CASRGGDRVINEQFF. CDR3 nucleotide sequence: TGTGCCAGCAGGGGGGGGGACAGGGTCATCAATGAGCAGTTCTTC.

This clone was seen only a few times. V gene TRBV7-2 combines with J gene TRBJ2-5; 9 bases are shared with TRBD2. V shed 6 bases and J 2 bases; nucleotides not matched to a gene: 4. The CDR3 has 14 amino acids. Looked up from germline, CDR1 is SGHTA and CDR2 is FQGNSA. CDR3 nucleotides: TGTGCCAGCAGTGTGAGCGGGGGGCAAGAGACCCAGTACTTC. This gives the protein CASSVSGGQETQYF.

The chain uses TRBV3-1 (or the pseudogene TRBV3-2) and TRBJ1-5; tentatively, D is TRBD1 (6 bases). This CDR3 region has 14 residues. Between the trimmed V and J ends, which lost 5 bases and 2 bases, there was a span of 10 bases. The germline CDR1 and CDR2 sequences are LGHDT and YNNKEL (reference sequence). The CDR3 DNA sequence: TGTGCCAGCAGCAGTCGGACAGGCAATCAGCCCCAGCATTTT. Its protein is CASSSRTGNQPQHF.

The sample holds a few counts of this clone. V and J are TRBV4-1 and TRBJ1-1, with 9 nucleotides matching TRBD1. This CDR3 is built from 14 residues. Germline values: CDR1 MGHRA, CDR2 YSYEKL. V shed 6 bases, J shed 0 bases, and the junction held 2 bases outside the gene matches. CDR3 coding DNA: TGCGCCAGCAGAGGGACAGGGTTGAACACTGAAGCTTTCTTT. This codes for CASRGTGLNTEAFF.

The V gene is TRBV27, the J gene TRBJ1-2, with D perhaps matching TRBD1 (6 bases). CDR1 and CDR2 (germline): MNHEY, SMNVEV (reference sequence). The V end was cut by 7 bases, the J end by 4 bases, with 13 bases between. This CDR3 is 13 amino acids long. The CDR3 nucleotides are TGTGCCAGCACTCATGCGGGGGCCTATGGCTACACCTTC. Residues: CASTHAGAYGYTF.

This chain links TRBV18 with TRBJ1-5, with TRBD1 matching 9 bases. V dropped 2 bases and J dropped 4; count of bases not matched to a gene: 6. Germline lookup yields CDR1 KGHSH and CDR2 LQKENI. CDR3 length: 16 amino acids. CDR3 protein: CASSPGWDRENQPQHF. CDR3 bases: TGTGCCAGCTCACCAGGTTGGGACAGGGAGAATCAGCCCCAGCATTTT.

The rearrangement uses TRBV18 and TRBJ2-3, with D hard to call. V lost 3 bases to trimming and J lost 1 base, with 8 bases between them. This CDR3 has 14 residues. Germline assignment: CDR1 KGHSH and CDR2 LQKENI. Here the CDR3 DNA reads TGTGCCAGCTCACCGGGCTACGGCACAGATACGCAGTATTTT. Amino acids: CASSPGYGTDTQYF.

Only a few counts were recorded for this clone. The chain employs TRBV11-3 and TRBJ2-7; D might be TRBD2 (6 bases). Germline V gene sequence: CDR1 SGHNT, CDR2 YENEEA. With 1 base removed from V and 0 bases from J, the gap between germline ends came to 10 bases. This CDR3 comprises 15 residues. The CDR3 sequence is CASSLAGVNSYEQYV. DNA of the CDR3: TGTGCCAGCAGCTTAGCGGGGGTTAACTCCTACGAGCAGTACGTC.

The chain links TRBV30 to TRBJ1-6; 9 bases fit TRBD1. The CDR3 consists of 12 residues. CDR1 and CDR2 (germline): GTSNPN, SVGIG (reference sequence). V was pared by 7 bases and J by 6 bases, with 1 base of the junction left unmatched. DNA for the CDR3: TGTGCCTTGGGACAGGGTAATTCACCCCTCCACTTT. It yields the protein CALGQGNSPLHF.

V usage is TRBV19 and J usage is TRBJ1-1; D perhaps matches TRBD1 (5 bases). Trimming pared 6 bases from V and 0 bases from J, leaving 14 bases between. Germline loops: CDR1 LNHDA, CDR2 SQIVND (reference sequence). The CDR3 has 15 residues. CDR3: CASSDRQSMNTEAFF. The CDR3 DNA reads TGTGCCAGTAGCGACAGACAGTCAATGAACACTGAAGCTTTCTTT.

This clone was seen only a few times. The rearrangement joins TRBV6-5 to TRBJ2-7; tentative D call: TRBD2 (5 bases). The length of the CDR3 is 12 residues. Germline V gene data show CDR1 as MNHEY and CDR2 as SVGAGI. Trimming removed 6 bases at V and 2 bases at J, with 8 bases between. The CDR3 loop is CASRTGAYEQYF. CDR3 DNA: TGTGCCAGCAGAACCGGGGCCTACGAGCAGTACTTC.

This clone has a single count. The J gene is TRBJ1-5, the V gene TRBV19; D is undetermined. Trimming took off 4 bases at V and 1 base at J, with 23 bases between the two ends. The CDR3 length is 19 residues. Looked up from germline, CDR1 is LNHDA and CDR2 is SQIVND (reference sequence). CDR3: CASSTPGTKLGMSNQPQHF. In DNA form, the CDR3 reads TGTGCCAGTAGTACTCCGGGTACAAAGTTGGGTATGAGCAATCAGCCCCAGCATTTT.

This rearrangement joins TRBV7-8 to TRBJ2-7; D might be TRBD2 (6 bases). The CDR3 covers 13 residues. The V end was cut by 5 bases, the J end by 6 bases, with 14 bases between. Germline V gene data show CDR1 as SGHVS and CDR2 as FQNEAQ. This chain's CDR3 is CASSVRDSIEQYF. The DNA of the CDR3 is TGTGCCAGCAGCGTCCGGGACTCGATCGAGCAGTACTTC.

J is TRBJ2-3 and V is TRBV7-9, with a weak D call TRBD1 (7 bases). V lost 5 bases and J 5 bases, leaving 20 bases between the germline ends. This CDR3 comprises 16 residues. In germline, CDR1 is SEHNR, CDR2 FQNEAQ (reference sequence). The CDR3 protein is CASSLRGRDSGDTQYF. CDR3 DNA sequence: TGTGCCAGCAGCCTAAGGGGGCGGGATTCGGGAGATACGCAGTATTTT.

The rearrangement uses TRBV21-1 and TRBJ1-2; the listed D gene, TRBD1, was not tested against the DNA. TRBV21-1 represents a pseudogene. The CDR3 is made up of 17 amino acids. CDR3 in amino acids: CASSARKGTDLNYGYTF. The CDR3 nucleotides read TGTGCCAGCAGCGCGCGAAAAGGGACAGACCTAAACTATGGCTACACCTTC.

The V gene is TRBV5-1, the J gene TRBJ2-3; 14 bases fit TRBD2. V lost 4 bases, J lost 1 base, and 5 bases stayed unmatched. The CDR3 runs 17 residues. Per the germline V gene, CDR1 is SGHRS and CDR2 is YFSETQ. CDR3 region: CASSLRLAGGGTDTQYF. The CDR3 DNA is TGCGCCAGCAGCCTGCGACTAGCGGGAGGGGGCACAGATACGCAGTATTTT.

The table lists this clone with a count of one. The rearrangement links TRBV14 to TRBJ1-2; weak D call: TRBD1 (5 bases). CDR3 length equals 13 residues. Germline assignment: CDR1 SGHDN and CDR2 FVKESK. V was shortened by 1 base and J by 6 bases, with 9 bases between the two germline ends. This chain's CDR3 is CASSQAQGHGYTF. CDR3 in DNA: TGTGCCAGCAGCCAAGCCCAGGGCCATGGCTACACCTTC.

The V and J genes are TRBV5-1 and TRBJ2-5; TRBD1 agrees at 7 bases. Germline trimming cut 0 bases from V and 5 bases from J; bases unmatched to any gene: 10. The CDR3 loop spans 16 amino acids. Germline-derived CDR1 and CDR2 are SGHRS and YFSETQ. The CDR3 protein is CASSLVAGGHRETQYF. DNA for the CDR3: TGCGCCAGCAGCTTGGTAGCAGGGGGACATCGGGAGACCCAGTACTTC. Looking up the rest from reference TRBV5-1 and TRBJ2-5 gives the full variable domain: KAGVTQTPRYLIKTRGQQVTLSCSPISGHRSVSWYQQTPGQGLQFLFEYFSETQRNKGNFPGRFSGRQFSNSRSEMNVSTLELGDSALYLCASSLVAGGHRETQYFGPGTRLLVL.

This sequence joins TRBV6-1 and TRBJ2-7; 7 bases match TRBD2. This CDR3 spans 15 amino acids. The germline V gene encodes CDR1 MNHNS and CDR2 SASEGT. J gave up 4 bases and V 1 base, and 7 bases lay outside the gene matches. Here the CDR3 DNA reads TGTGCCAGCAGTGAAGGAAGCGGGGCTTTTTACGAGCAGTACTTC. Amino acid sequence: CASSEGSGAFYEQYF.

V usage is TRBV6-7 and J usage is TRBJ1-1, with D possibly TRBD1 on 6 matching bases. TRBV6-7 is given ORF status, its function remaining uncertain. The CDR3 is 13 residues long. CDR3 region: CVVSRGRDTEAFF. CDR3 sequence (DNA): TGTGTCGTAAGCAGGGGCAGAGACACTGAAGCTTTCTTT.